Below are 2 T cell receptor beta chains sequenced from a single sample in a study of cytomegalovirus exposure and HLA in healthy donors. This PCR relied on a set of 60 Vbeta primers and 13 Jbeta primers. The data were produced by immunoSEQ multiplex PCR, yet TCRdb's version contains in-frame clones alone and is incomplete. Here the sample spans about 120,000 clones, 70% to 80% being singletons. The sequenced material came from PBMCs. These receptors all come from a human donor in good health.

The chain employs TRBV28 and TRBJ1-2; D ambiguous. This CDR3 comprises 12 residues. CDR1 and CDR2 from the germline V gene are MDHEN and SYDVKM. Trimming pared 6 bases from V and 10 bases from J, leaving 15 bases between. CDR3 amino acids: CASRLDGEAYTF. The CDR3 DNA follows: TGTGCCAGCAGATTGGATGGGGAGGCCTACACCTTC.

V is TRBV27 and J is TRBJ2-7; 8 nucleotides match TRBD1. Looked up from germline, CDR1 is MNHEY and CDR2 is SMNVEV (reference sequence). V shed 0 bases and J 3 bases; nucleotides not matched to a gene: 10. The CDR3 runs to 17 residues. CDR3: CASSLSGIQGVGYEQYF. The CDR3 DNA is TGTGCCAGCAGTTTATCGGGGATACAGGGGGTTGGCTACGAGCAGTACTTC.